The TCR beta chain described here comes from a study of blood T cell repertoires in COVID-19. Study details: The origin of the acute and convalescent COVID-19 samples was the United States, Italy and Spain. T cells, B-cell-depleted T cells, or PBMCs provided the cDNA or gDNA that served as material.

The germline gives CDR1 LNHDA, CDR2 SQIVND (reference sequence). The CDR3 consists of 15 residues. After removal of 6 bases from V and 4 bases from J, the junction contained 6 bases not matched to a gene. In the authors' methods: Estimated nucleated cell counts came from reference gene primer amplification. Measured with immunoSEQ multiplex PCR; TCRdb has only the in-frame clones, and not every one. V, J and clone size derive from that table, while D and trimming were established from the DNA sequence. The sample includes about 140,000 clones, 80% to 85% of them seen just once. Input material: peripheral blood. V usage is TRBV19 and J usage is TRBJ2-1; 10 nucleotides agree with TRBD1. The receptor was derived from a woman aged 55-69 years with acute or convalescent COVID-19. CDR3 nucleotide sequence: TGTGCCAGTAGCACTGGGGGACAGGGGTACAATGAGCAGTTCTTC. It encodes CASSTGGQGYNEQFF.